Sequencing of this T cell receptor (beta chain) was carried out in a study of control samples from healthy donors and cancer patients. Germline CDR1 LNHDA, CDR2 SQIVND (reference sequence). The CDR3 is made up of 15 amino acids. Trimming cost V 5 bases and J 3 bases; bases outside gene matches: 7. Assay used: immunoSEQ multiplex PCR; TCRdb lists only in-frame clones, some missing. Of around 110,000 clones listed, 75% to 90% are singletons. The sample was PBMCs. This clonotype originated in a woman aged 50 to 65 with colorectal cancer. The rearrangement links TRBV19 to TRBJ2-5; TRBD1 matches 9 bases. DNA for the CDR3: TGTGCCAGTAGTCCGTCCGGGACAGGGAAAGAGACCCAGTACTTC. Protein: CASSPSGTGKETQYF.